This TCR beta chain originates from a study of T cells in Graves' hyperthyroidism and ophthalmopathy. The CDR3 regions of TCR beta were amplified from RNA transcripts. The HTBI primer set was used in a first-round RT-PCR of the TCR CDR3. One entry per CDR3 protein, called by TCRdb with MiXCR from the multiplex PCR reads. In the table there are more than 350,000 distinct CDR3 sequences, 17% of which are singletons. This clonotype has a handful of counts. The CDR3 runs 14 residues. The germline V gene has CDR1 SGHRS and CDR2 YFSETQ. V dropped 0 bases and J dropped 14; count of bases not matched to a gene: 9. Fresh peripheral blood, approximately 10 ml, was the source of the PBMCs.

V and J are TRBV5-1 and TRBJ2-1; TRBD1 agrees at 9 bases. This clonotype originated in a woman in her 30s with Graves' hyperthyroidism that later progressed to Graves' ophthalmopathy. Input material: blood. CDR3 residues: CASSLAGQGSKEFF. The CDR3, as DNA: TGCGCCAGCAGCTTGGCTGGACAGGGGAGTAAGGAGTTCTTC.